The present T cell receptor beta chain was sequenced within a study of regulatory T cells in long-lasting Graves disease. Indicated time point: newly diagnosed GD, antithyroid drugs for less than 3 months. There was RNA extracted from PBMCs, and the TCR library was made from it. Arm-PCR with iRepertoire HTBI primers amplified the CDR3 regions for these TCR beta libraries. MiXCR, run by TCRdb on the multiplex PCR reads, gives a single entry per CDR3 protein. The data contain 350,000 to 550,000 distinct CDR3 sequences, 15% to 20% of them singletons. CDR1 is WSHSY and CDR2 is SAAADI in the germline V gene. The CDR3 spans 13 residues. As regards this clonotype: Its ends do not fully match the called genes, so a read error is possible.

A further study also used this sample, focusing on T cells in Graves' hyperthyroidism and ophthalmopathy. As that report states: Uncontrolled infection, other autoimmune disease, pregnancy and lactation each barred patients from inclusion.

The sequence derives from a woman younger than 30 with Graves disease. The V call is TRBV10-2, the J call TRBJ1-1; tentatively, D is TRBD1 (5 bases). The starting material was peripheral blood mononuclear cells (PBMCs), obtained at new diagnosis, from a patient treated with antithyroid drugs. The CDR3 loop is CASSVGVRTEAFF. The CDR3 region has the DNA TGTGCCAGCAGCGTGGGGGTACGGACTGAAGCTTTCTTT.